The T cell receptor beta chain under discussion was sequenced for a study of CD8+ T cells in alopecia areata. The sample holds a few counts of this clone. The treatment was: oral pan-JAK inhibitor, 5-10 mg twice daily. Extracted RNA was reverse transcribed, and the resulting cDNA served as sequencing template. Sequenced by immunoSEQ multiplex PCR; TCRdb stores in-frame clones only, minus some. The data hold some 180,000 clones, with 51% observed a single time. Germline-derived CDR1 and CDR2 are LNHDA and SQIVND (reference sequence). CDR3 length: 16 amino acids. Trimming shortened V by 5 bases and J by 0 bases, and 14 bases separated the two germline ends.

Source: CD8+ T cells sorted from blood, taken at approximately week 52, from a patient treated with tofacitinib. The sequence was collected from a human donor with alopecia areata. The V gene is TRBV19, the J gene TRBJ2-1; the D gene is possibly TRBD2 (7 bases). The CDR3 DNA is TGTGCCAGTAGTTGGCCTCGGGGGGCCTCCTACAATGAGCAGTTCTTC. Translated: CASSWPRGASYNEQFF.